The 24 T cell receptor beta chains presented below share a single source sample, sequenced in a study of graft-versus-host responses after intestinal transplantation. TCRdb's copy holds only in-frame clones and misses some; the assay was immunoSEQ multiplex PCR. The table shows about 97,000 clones, with 80% to 95% occurring only once. The sequencing here drew on PBMCs, taken approximately 470 days after intestinal transplant. The receptors stem from a human patient who received an intestinal transplant, so some T cells may come from the graft donor.

In its sample, this clone was seen once. The V call is TRBV6-1, the J call TRBJ2-7, with D perhaps matching TRBD1 or TRBD2 (5 bases each). The germline V gene has CDR1 MNHNS and CDR2 SASEGT. V was clipped by 8 bases and J by 3 bases, with 11 bases between them. CDR3 length: 12 residues. The chain's CDR3 is CASLEGYYEQYF. In nucleotides, the CDR3 is TGTGCCAGCCTAGAGGGGTACTACGAGCAGTACTTC.

The V and J genes are TRBV27 and TRBJ1-2; 7 positions match TRBD1. There are 18 residues in the CDR3. J was trimmed by 7 bases and V by 0 bases; bases with no gene match: 17. CDR1 and CDR2 (germline): MNHEY, SMNVEV (reference sequence). CDR3: CASSLSPGEGAVSSGYTF. DNA of the CDR3: TGTGCCAGCAGTTTATCGCCCGGGGAGGGGGCAGTTTCGTCTGGCTACACCTTC.

This chain connects TRBV6-5 to TRBJ2-7, with no clear D. The ends were cut back, 5 bases at V and 4 bases at J, with 9 bases in the middle. Germline CDR1 and CDR2: MNHEY and SVGAGI. CDR3 length equals 12 residues. The CDR3 DNA is TGTGCCAGCAGTCCCACAGTTTACGAGCAGTACTTC. Translation: CASSPTVYEQYF.

The rearrangement joins TRBV5-6 to TRBJ1-2, with 8 positions matching TRBD1. This CDR3 is built from 14 residues. The germline gives CDR1 SGHDT, CDR2 YYEEEE. V lost 3 bases to trimming and J lost 4 bases; unmatched junction nucleotides: 5. The CDR3 region is CASSSDGTGYGYTF. CDR3 sequence (DNA): TGTGCCAGCAGCTCGGACGGGACAGGCTATGGCTACACCTTC.

The gene calls are TRBV13 and TRBJ1-6, with 7 bases identical to TRBD1. CDR3 length equals 12 residues. The ends lost 2 bases at V and 11 bases at J; junction bases unmatched: 0. Germline assignment: CDR1 PRHDT and CDR2 FYEKMQ (reference sequence). CDR3 DNA sequence: TGTGCCAGCAGCTTAACAGGGGCACCCCTCCACTTT. It codes for CASSLTGAPLHF.

The chain recombines TRBV5-1 with TRBJ2-1; TRBD2 aligns across 12 bases. With V trimmed by 2 bases and J by 7 bases, 7 bases remained unmatched. The CDR3 is 16 amino acids. Germline lookup yields CDR1 SGHRS and CDR2 YFSETQ. CDR3 in amino acids: CASSLRTSGVRNEQFF. For the CDR3, the DNA is TGCGCCAGCAGCTTAAGGACTAGCGGGGTTCGAAATGAGCAGTTCTTC.

V usage is TRBV7-9 and J usage is TRBJ1-1; a weak D match, TRBD1 (5 bases). There are 12 residues in the CDR3. Germline V gene lookup returns CDR1 SEHNR and CDR2 FQNEAQ (reference sequence). Trimming left V 5 bases short and J 8 bases short, with 12 bases between. The CDR3 bases are TGTGCCAGCAGCCGGGGGGGTAACGAAGCTTTCTTT. It yields the protein CASSRGGNEAFF.

As concerns this clone: The junction departs from germline at one end; a sequencing error may be responsible. The chain has TRBV7-2 and TRBJ2-7; TRBD1 might be the D (5 bases). CDR1 is SGHTA, CDR2 FQGNSA, per germline. The CDR3 has 15 residues. The CDR3 DNA follows: TGTGTCAGCAGCTTATGGGGCGGTGGGGCCTACGAGCAGTACTTC. It yields the protein CVSSLWGGGAYEQYF.

The chain joins TRBV19 to TRBJ2-3, with 8 bases aligning to TRBD2. The CDR3 runs 15 residues. CDR1 and CDR2 from the germline V gene are LNHDA and SQIVND (reference sequence). The V gene end was trimmed by 5 bases and the J gene end by 6 bases; junction bases not matched to a gene: 10. The CDR3 protein is CASSRRGGLPDTQYF. The CDR3 DNA is TGTGCCAGTAGTCGACGGGGGGGCCTTCCCGATACGCAGTATTTT. Full variable domain (outside the CDR3, taken from reference TRBV19 and TRBJ2-3): DGGITQSPKYLFRKEGQNVTLSCEQNLNHDAMYWYRQDPGQGLRLIYYSQIVNDFQKGDIAEGYSVSREKKESFPLTVTSAQKNPTAFYLCASSRRGGLPDTQYFGPGTRLTVL.

CDR3 amino acids: CASSSGVSTEAFF. CDR3 DNA: TGTGCCAGCAGCTCGGGGGTTTCTACTGAAGCTTTCTTT. This chain joins TRBV7-8 and TRBJ1-1, with a tentative D call TRBD1 (5 bases). V gave up 4 bases and J gave up 5 bases, with 11 bases separating them. Germline assignment: CDR1 SGHVS and CDR2 FQNEAQ. The CDR3 extends over 13 amino acids.

The rearrangement uses TRBV6-6 and TRBJ2-7, with D possibly TRBD1 on 6 matching bases. The V end was cut by 2 bases, the J end by 4 bases, with 12 bases between. The CDR3 runs to 14 residues. Germline V gives CDR1 MNHNY, CDR2 SVGAGI (reference sequence). The CDR3 is CASSYPDRLYEQYF. The CDR3 nucleotides are TGTGCCAGCAGTTACCCCGACAGGCTGTACGAGCAGTACTTC.

J is TRBJ2-1 and V is TRBV9, with D perhaps TRBD1 or TRBD2 (5 bases each). In germline, CDR1 is SGDLS, CDR2 YYNGEE. Deletions cut 7 bases from V and 5 bases from J, with 16 bases between. The CDR3 consists of 14 residues. CDR3 residues: CASGAGDPNNEQFF. In DNA, the CDR3 is TGTGCCAGCGGGGCCGGGGACCCGAACAATGAGCAGTTCTTC.

The chain links TRBV2 to TRBJ2-4; D is ambiguous. The germline V and J ends were trimmed by 3 bases and 0 bases, with 9 bases remaining between them. CDR3 length equals 15 residues. Germline V lookup: CDR1 SNHLY, CDR2 FYNNEI. The CDR3 reads CASSEDPIAKNIQYF. The CDR3 DNA sequence: TGTGCCAGCAGTGAGGACCCGATAGCCAAAAACATTCAGTACTTC.

The V gene is TRBV5-1, the J gene TRBJ2-5; no definite D call. The CDR3 is 16 amino acids. The V gene's germline CDR1 is SGHRS and CDR2 YFSETQ. The V end was cut by 0 bases, the J end by 4 bases, with 16 bases between. CDR3: CASSLVRRPDRETQYF. In DNA, the CDR3 is TGCGCCAGCAGCTTGGTTAGGCGGCCTGACCGAGAGACCCAGTACTTC.

The chain employs TRBV14 and TRBJ2-4, with D unresolved. Germline lookup yields CDR1 SGHDN and CDR2 FVKESK. CDR3 length equals 17 residues. The V gene lost 4 bases and the J gene lost 0 bases, with 16 bases spanning the gap. The CDR3 nucleotides read TGTGCCAGCAGCCCCATTGACGGTCCCCTAGCCAAAAACATTCAGTACTTC. This translates into CASSPIDGPLAKNIQYF.

This chain uses TRBV11-1 with TRBJ1-1; D is undetermined. The germline V and J ends were trimmed by 8 bases and 1 base, with 11 bases remaining between them. Germline V gene data show CDR1 as SGHAT and CDR2 as FQDESV (reference sequence). This CDR3 has 13 amino acids. CDR3 sequence (DNA): TGTGCCAGCTCCCCGGCCGCGAACACTGAAGCTTTCTTT. This gives the protein CASSPAANTEAFF.

Of note for this clone: Within the sample, other DNA sequences also encode this same CDR3. The genes are TRBV7-9 and TRBJ1-5, with D tentatively TRBD1 (5 bases). V lost 5 bases, J lost 6 bases, and 8 bases lay in between. The CDR3 totals 12 residues. Germline CDR1 and CDR2: SEHNR and FQNEAQ (reference sequence). The DNA for the CDR3 is TGTGCCAGCAGCCTCGGGGGTCAGCCCCAGCATTTT. As protein: CASSLGGQPQHF.

The V and J genes are TRBV10-1 and TRBJ2-5; 8 bases agree with TRBD2. This CDR3 region has 17 residues. Germline CDR1 reads WNHNN; CDR2 reads SYGVQD (reference sequence). Trimming removed 3 bases from V and 5 bases from J; junction bases left unmatched: 14. The CDR3 nucleotides are TGCGCCAGCAGTGACCGACCCGGACTAGCCGGCCCCGAGACCCAGTACTTC. Translated, it gives CASSDRPGLAGPETQYF.

V and J are TRBV4-1 and TRBJ2-7, with 9 bases that match TRBD1. The CDR3 has 15 residues. V lost 3 bases, J lost 2 bases, and 5 bases stayed unmatched. Germline V gives CDR1 MGHRA, CDR2 YSYEKL. CDR3 amino acids: CASSQTTGGTYEQYF. The CDR3 DNA reads as TGCGCCAGCAGCCAGACGACAGGGGGTACCTACGAGCAGTACTTC.

This clone was recorded a few times. V usage is TRBV15 and J usage is TRBJ2-5; 11 bases fit TRBD2. Trimming at V came to 0 bases and at J to 5 bases, leaving 8 bases not matched to a gene. The germline V gene encodes CDR1 LNHNV and CDR2 YYDKDF (reference sequence). CDR3 length: 17 amino acids. The CDR3 protein is CATSRDWAASGGETQYF. The CDR3 bases are TGTGCCACCAGCAGAGATTGGGCGGCTAGCGGGGGGGAGACCCAGTACTTC.

The CDR3 DNA follows: TGTGCCAGCAGTTACAAAGGCTACCAGACGGAGCCCCAGCATTTT. It encodes CASSYKGYQTEPQHF. This sequence joins TRBV6-5 and TRBJ1-5; D ambiguous. Trimming pared 2 bases from V and 8 bases from J, leaving 16 bases between. The CDR3 has 15 amino acids. CDR1 MNHEY and CDR2 SVGAGI come from the germline V gene.

This clone was observed a single time. The chain recombines TRBV7-9 with TRBJ2-4; 7 nucleotides line up with TRBD1. CDR3 length: 12 amino acids. CDR1 is SEHNR and CDR2 is FQNEAQ in the germline V gene (reference sequence). J was trimmed by 13 bases and V by 5 bases; bases with no gene match: 8. Here the CDR3 DNA reads TGTGCCAGCAGCCTACTAACACAGGGGCAGTACTTC. Residues: CASSLLTQGQYF.

The V call is TRBV6-1, the J call TRBJ2-6, with TRBD1 matching 8 bases. This CDR3 spans 16 amino acids. V lost 4 bases and J lost 3; bases outside the gene matches: 5. The V gene's germline CDR1 is MNHNS and CDR2 SASEGT. The CDR3 reads CASSVTGGIGANVLTF. The CDR3 DNA follows: TGTGCCAGCAGTGTAACAGGGGGAATTGGGGCCAACGTCCTGACTTTC.

The gene calls are TRBV15 and TRBJ1-2; perhaps TRBD1 as D (5 bases). Germline V gene sequence: CDR1 LNHNV, CDR2 YYDKDF (reference sequence). This CDR3 comprises 13 residues. The ends were cut back, 5 bases at V and 3 bases at J, with 10 bases in the middle. CDR3: CATSQGQDYGYTF. Written as DNA, the CDR3 is TGTGCCACCAGCCAGGGTCAAGACTATGGCTACACCTTC.